This T cell receptor (beta chain) was identified during a study of blood T cell repertoires in COVID-19. Seattle participants joined during active infection and were tracked over time. Trimming took 4 bases from V and 4 from J, leaving 9 bases between them. This CDR3 region has 13 residues. The germline CDR1 and CDR2 sequences are SGHRS and YFSETQ. TCRdb's table, derived via immunoSEQ multiplex PCR, lists solely in-frame clones and lacks some. The sample has 150,000 to 200,000 clones; about 83% are singletons. The V and J genes are TRBV5-1 and TRBJ1-3, with no clear D. The sequence derives from a woman in her 70s with COVID-19, enrolled during active disease. The sequenced material came from peripheral blood. The CDR3 bases are TGCGCCAGCAGCAAGGACTTCGGAAACACCATATATTTT. This translates into CASSKDFGNTIYF.